The next 25 T cell receptor beta chains were all read from a single sample in a study of memory B cells and T cells in multiple sclerosis. Sequencing used immunoSEQ multiplex PCR; TCRdb keeps in-frame clones, though not all of them. The sample includes 13,000 to 15,000 clones, 60% to 80% seen only once; the top ten take around 2.3%. Sequenced input: memory (CD45RO+) CD4+ T cells from blood. The origin of the receptors is a human donor with multiple sclerosis.

The rearrangement uses TRBV11-2 and TRBJ2-1, with TRBD2 as a possible D gene (6 bases). V lost 5 bases and J lost 1, with 21 bases in between. Germline CDR1 reads SGHAT; CDR2 reads FQNNGV. CDR3 size: 18 residues. The CDR3: CASSPQPPLASSYNEQFF. DNA for the CDR3: TGTGCCAGCAGCCCTCAACCTCCACTAGCATCATCCTACAATGAGCAGTTCTTC.

This clone has just one count. The chain recombines TRBV6-1 with TRBJ1-6; no clear D. V dropped 6 bases and J dropped 8 bases, with 11 bases sitting between them. Looked up from germline, CDR1 is MNHNS and CDR2 is SASEGT. CDR3 length: 13 amino acids. CDR3 DNA sequence: TGTGCCAGCAGACCGCCGGGAGATTCACCCCTCCACTTT. The encoded protein is CASRPPGDSPLHF.

The chain carries TRBV5-1 and TRBJ1-3; the D is unclear. Germline loops: CDR1 SGHRS, CDR2 YFSETQ. This CDR3 has 11 amino acids. V was shortened by 4 bases and J by 4 bases, with 3 bases between the two germline ends. The CDR3 region is CASSQGNTIYF. For the CDR3, the DNA is TGCGCCAGCAGCCAGGGAAACACCATATATTTT.

The chain has TRBV25-1 and TRBJ1-1, with D hard to call. This CDR3 comprises 12 residues. V was pared by 7 bases and J by 8 bases, with 14 bases between. Germline V gene lookup returns CDR1 MGHDK and CDR2 SYGVNS. CDR3 region: CASTPRGGEAFF. In DNA, the CDR3 is TGTGCCAGCACTCCTCGAGGAGGGGAAGCTTTCTTT.

This sequence joins TRBV2 and TRBJ2-3; D possibly corresponds to TRBD2 (5 bases). CDR3 length equals 13 residues. V lost 3 bases and J lost 4, with 8 bases in between. Germline V CDR1 and CDR2: SNHLY, FYNNEI. DNA of the CDR3: TGTGCCAGCAGTGAGGGAGCACCAGATACGCAGTATTTT. Amino acid sequence: CASSEGAPDTQYF.

V is TRBV21-1 and J is TRBJ2-1; the D call TRBD1 from the table was never checked on the DNA. TRBV21-1 is recorded as a pseudogene. The length of the CDR3 is 16 residues. The CDR3, as DNA: TGTGCCAGTTTCTTCCAACAGGGGGGGACCGGCAATGAGCAGTTCTTC. It encodes CASFFQQGGTGNEQFF.

This chain connects TRBV6-4 to TRBJ1-1; D remains unclear. V was shortened by 4 bases and J by 1 base, with 7 bases between the two germline ends. Germline CDR1 reads MRHNA; CDR2 reads SNTAGT. CDR3 length equals 13 residues. In nucleotides, the CDR3 is TGTGCCAGCAGTGGCGGAAGGAACACTGAAGCTTTCTTT. Amino acid sequence: CASSGGRNTEAFF.

The genes are TRBV9 and TRBJ2-2; 12 positions match TRBD2. Trimming removed 0 bases from V and 6 bases from J; junction bases left unmatched: 3. This CDR3 comprises 16 residues. CDR1 and CDR2 (germline): SGDLS, YYNGEE. The CDR3 protein is CASSVGLAGVSGELFF. CDR3 DNA: TGTGCCAGCAGCGTAGGACTAGCGGGAGTTTCCGGGGAGCTGTTTTTT.

CDR3 coding DNA: TGTGCCAGCCAGGGGGCGCAGGTCTATGGCTACACCTTC. Residues: CASQGAQVYGYTF. V and J are TRBV28 and TRBJ1-2, with TRBD1 identical over 8 bases. This CDR3 has 13 residues. V shed 8 bases, J shed 4 bases, and the junction held 6 bases outside the gene matches. Germline values: CDR1 MDHEN, CDR2 SYDVKM.

The gene calls are TRBV28 and TRBJ2-7; 7 bases align to TRBD1. The J segment lost 2 bases and the V segment lost 1 base, leaving 8 bases of the junction unmatched. Looked up from germline, CDR1 is MDHEN and CDR2 is SYDVKM. This CDR3 is 16 amino acids long. Here the CDR3 reads CASSLSPGTAPYEQYF. The CDR3 DNA reads as TGTGCCAGCAGTTTATCTCCCGGGACAGCTCCCTACGAGCAGTACTTC.

The V and J genes are TRBV4-2 and TRBJ1-1; no reliable D call. Trimming took off 0 bases at V and 4 bases at J, with 6 bases between the two ends. Per germline, CDR1 LGHNA and CDR2 YNFKEQ. The length of the CDR3 is 13 residues. Here the CDR3 DNA reads TGTGCCAGCAGCCAAGATACCGGCACTGAAGCTTTCTTT. Amino acids: CASSQDTGTEAFF.

This clone was recorded a few times. This sequence joins TRBV19 and TRBJ2-1, with D tentatively TRBD1 (6 bases). Germline CDR1 is LNHDA and CDR2 is SQIVND (reference sequence). V shed 6 bases and J shed 5 bases, with 14 bases lying between them. The CDR3 covers 14 residues. CDR3 residues: CASRTGSTNNEQFF. Written as DNA, the CDR3 is TGTGCCAGTAGGACAGGAAGTACCAACAATGAGCAGTTCTTC.

The gene calls are TRBV29-1 and TRBJ2-3, with TRBD2 matching 8 bases. Per germline, CDR1 SQVTM and CDR2 ANQGSEA. V was pared by 6 bases and J by 7 bases, with 15 bases of the junction left unmatched. The CDR3 consists of 15 residues. The CDR3 region is CSVHLGGGSPNTQYF. In DNA, the CDR3 is TGCAGCGTGCACTTGGGCGGGGGGTCCCCCAATACGCAGTATTTT.

The CDR3 sequence is CASSDPDRVTEAFF. The CDR3 coding sequence is TGTGCCAGCAGTGACCCCGACAGGGTTACTGAAGCTTTCTTT. V usage is TRBV6-1 and J usage is TRBJ1-1; TRBD1 matches at 7 bases. The CDR3 totals 14 residues. From germline, CDR1 is MNHNS and CDR2 SASEGT. The junction had 6 bases not matched to a gene; V was cut back by 3 bases and J by 5 bases.

This clone has more than one count but fewer than ten. The chain joins TRBV10-3 to TRBJ2-5; unclear D gene. Germline-derived CDR1 and CDR2 are ENHRY and SYGVKD. The ends were cut back, 0 bases at V and 5 bases at J, with 13 bases in the middle. CDR3 length: 15 amino acids. CDR3 amino acids: CAISESSGSRETQYF. The CDR3 region has the DNA TGTGCCATCAGTGAGTCGTCAGGAAGCCGTGAGACCCAGTACTTC.

Points on this clone: The junction shows a germline mismatch at one end, possibly a read error. V and J are TRBV7-7 and TRBJ2-5; TRBD2 aligns across 11 bases. Germline V gene lookup returns CDR1 SSHAT and CDR2 FNYEAQ (reference sequence). This CDR3 comprises 15 residues. CDR3 loop: CASSPRGLAVETQYF. The CDR3 DNA follows: TGTGCTAGCAGCCCGAGGGGACTAGCGGTAGAGACCCAGTACTTC.

The rearrangement uses TRBV4-2 and TRBJ2-3, with D possibly matching TRBD2 (5 bases). Trimming removed 1 base at V and 3 bases at J, with 8 bases between. Germline V CDR1 and CDR2: LGHNA, YNFKEQ. The CDR3 length is 14 residues. This CDR3 reads CASSQAGLTDTQYF. The CDR3 DNA follows: TGTGCCAGCAGCCAAGCCGGACTTACAGATACGCAGTATTTT.

This clone appeared once. The CDR3 loop is CASYESPNTEAFF. The CDR3, as DNA: TGTGCCAGCTACGAGAGCCCCAACACTGAAGCTTTCTTT. The V call is TRBV6-1, the J call TRBJ1-1; no clear D gene. Deletions cut 8 bases from V and 2 bases from J, with 12 bases between. Per the germline V gene, CDR1 is MNHNS and CDR2 is SASEGT. CDR3 length equals 13 residues.

The rearrangement joins TRBV19 to TRBJ2-7, with 9 positions matching TRBD2. Germline assignment: CDR1 LNHDA and CDR2 SQIVND (reference sequence). This CDR3 is 14 amino acids long. The V and J ends lost 3 bases and 2 bases, in that order; junction bases with no gene match: 2. The CDR3 sequence: CASSMRGGPYEQYF. The CDR3, as DNA: TGTGCCAGTAGTATGCGGGGGGGCCCCTACGAGCAGTACTTC.

This chain uses TRBV5-6 with TRBJ2-1; the match to TRBD2 covers 9 bases. J was trimmed by 8 bases and V by 4 bases; bases with no gene match: 10. The CDR3 is made up of 15 amino acids. From germline, CDR1 is SGHDT and CDR2 YYEEEE. The CDR3 region is CASSPAGGLLDEQFF. The CDR3 region has the DNA TGTGCCAGCAGCCCCGCGGGGGGGCTTTTGGATGAGCAGTTCTTC.

The chain joins TRBV29-1 to TRBJ2-3, with 8 bases matching TRBD2. CDR1 and CDR2 (germline): SQVTM, ANQGSEA. V lost 2 bases to trimming and J lost 4 bases; unmatched junction nucleotides: 8. The CDR3 contains 15 residues. CDR3 nucleotide sequence: TGCAGCGTTGAAAAAGCGGGAGCGAGCGCAGATACGCAGTATTTT. Protein product: CSVEKAGASADTQYF.

The chain carries TRBV5-4 and TRBJ2-1; 12 nucleotides line up with TRBD2. J was trimmed by 7 bases and V by 0 bases; bases with no gene match: 2. Germline V gene sequence: CDR1 SGHNT, CDR2 YYREEE (reference sequence). There are 15 residues in the CDR3. The CDR3 DNA is TGTGCCAGCAGCTTGGACCTAGCGGGGGGGAATGAGCAGTTCTTC. Translation: CASSLDLAGGNEQFF.

J is TRBJ2-5 and V is TRBV6-6; 9 bases line up with TRBD2. V lost 7 bases, J lost 5 bases, and 5 bases stayed unmatched. Germline lookup yields CDR1 MNHNY and CDR2 SVGAGI (reference sequence). The CDR3 covers 13 residues. DNA for the CDR3: TGTGCCAGCATTTTAGCGGGAGTGGAGACCCAGTACTTC. It translates to CASILAGVETQYF.

This chain links TRBV15 with TRBJ1-1; D ambiguous. V shed 0 bases and J shed 8 bases, with 16 bases lying between them. From germline, CDR1 is LNHNV and CDR2 YYDKDF (reference sequence). This CDR3 has 15 amino acids. This chain's CDR3 is CATSRDGREWREAFF. In nucleotides, the CDR3 is TGTGCCACCAGCAGAGATGGCCGTGAGTGGAGAGAAGCTTTCTTT.

The V call is TRBV30, the J call TRBJ2-2; 9 bases are a match to TRBD1. Germline-derived CDR1 and CDR2 are GTSNPN and SVGIG (reference sequence). The CDR3 is made up of 14 amino acids. V trimming: 6 bases; J trimming: 7 bases; junction bases outside the gene matches: 9. The CDR3, as DNA: TGTGCCTGCCCCACACCGACAGGGGGCGGGGAGCTGTTTTTT. This gives the protein CACPTPTGGGELFF. The whole variable domain, filled in from reference TRBV30 and TRBJ2-2, reads SQTIHQWPATLVQPVGSPLSLECTVEGTSNPNLYWYRQAAGRGLQLLFYSVGIGQISSEVPQNLSASRPQDRQFILSSKKLLLSDSGFYLCACPTPTGGGELFFGEGSRLTVL.